This entry describes one T cell receptor (beta chain). The data derive from a study of CXCR3-negative and CXCR3-positive naive CD8 T cells. Naive CD8+ T cells displayed a CD45RO-CCR7+CD27+CD95- phenotype. The CDR3 covers 14 residues. CDR1 and CDR2 (germline): SEHNR, FQNEAQ (reference sequence). UMI-labeled 5' RACE yielded the TRB cDNA libraries. From the 5' RACE reads, TCRdb lists one entry per CDR3 protein and no DNA. The sample totals more than 40,000 distinct CDR3 sequences. This receptor was identified in a human donor in good health. Some clones in this sample may be carry-over from other donors' samples. This sequence joins TRBV7-9 and TRBJ1-2. The source material was naive CXCR3- CD8+ T cells from blood. The subset here: CD45RO-CCR7+CD27+CD95- naive CD8+ T cells lacking CXCR3 (TNR3-). CDR3: CASSLALTDYGYTF. The full variable domain, with the rest looked up from reference TRBV7-9 and TRBJ1-2, is DTGVSQNPRHKITKRGQNVTFRCDPISEHNRLYWYRQTLGQGPEFLTYFQNEAQLEKSRLLSDRFSAERPKGSFSTLEIQRTEQGDSAMYLCASSLALTDYGYTFGSGTRLTVV.